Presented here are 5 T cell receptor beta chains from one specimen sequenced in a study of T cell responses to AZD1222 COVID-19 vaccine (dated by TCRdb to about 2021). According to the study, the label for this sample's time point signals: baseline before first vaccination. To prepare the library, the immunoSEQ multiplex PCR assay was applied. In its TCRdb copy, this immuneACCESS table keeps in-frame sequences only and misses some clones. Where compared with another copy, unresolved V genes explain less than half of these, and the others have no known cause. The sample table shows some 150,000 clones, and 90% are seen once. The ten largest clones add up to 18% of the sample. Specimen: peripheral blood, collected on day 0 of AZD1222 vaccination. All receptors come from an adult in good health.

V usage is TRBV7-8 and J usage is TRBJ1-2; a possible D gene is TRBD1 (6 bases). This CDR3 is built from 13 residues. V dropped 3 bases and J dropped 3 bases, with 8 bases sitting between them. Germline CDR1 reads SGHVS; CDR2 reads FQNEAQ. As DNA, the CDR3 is TGTGCCAGCAGCTTCGGGGGCGACTATGGCTACACCTTC. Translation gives CASSFGGDYGYTF.

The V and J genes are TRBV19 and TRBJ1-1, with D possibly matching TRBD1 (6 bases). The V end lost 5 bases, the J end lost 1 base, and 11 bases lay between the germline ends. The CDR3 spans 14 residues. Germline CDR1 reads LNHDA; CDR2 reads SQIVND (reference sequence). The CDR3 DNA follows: TGTGCCAGTAGTCAAAGACAGGAGAACACTGAAGCTTTCTTT. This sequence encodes CASSQRQENTEAFF.

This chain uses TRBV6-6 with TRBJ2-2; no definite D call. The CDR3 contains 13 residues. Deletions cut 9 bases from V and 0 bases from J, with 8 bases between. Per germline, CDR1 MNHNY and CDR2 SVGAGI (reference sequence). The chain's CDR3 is CASQAPNTGELFF. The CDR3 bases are TGTGCCAGTCAGGCGCCGAACACCGGGGAGCTGTTTTTT.

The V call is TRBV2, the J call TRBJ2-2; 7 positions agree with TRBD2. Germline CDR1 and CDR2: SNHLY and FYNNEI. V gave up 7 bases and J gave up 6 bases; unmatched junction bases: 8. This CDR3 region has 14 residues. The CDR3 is CASIGAGLAGELFF. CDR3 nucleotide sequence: TGTGCCAGCATAGGAGCGGGACTCGCCGGGGAGCTGTTTTTT.

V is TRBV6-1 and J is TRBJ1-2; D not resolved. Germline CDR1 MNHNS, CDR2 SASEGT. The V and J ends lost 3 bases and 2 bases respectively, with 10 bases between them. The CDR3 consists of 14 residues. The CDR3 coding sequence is TGTGCCAGCAGTGAGGTCGTCAGGAACTATGGCTACACCTTC. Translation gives CASSEVVRNYGYTF.